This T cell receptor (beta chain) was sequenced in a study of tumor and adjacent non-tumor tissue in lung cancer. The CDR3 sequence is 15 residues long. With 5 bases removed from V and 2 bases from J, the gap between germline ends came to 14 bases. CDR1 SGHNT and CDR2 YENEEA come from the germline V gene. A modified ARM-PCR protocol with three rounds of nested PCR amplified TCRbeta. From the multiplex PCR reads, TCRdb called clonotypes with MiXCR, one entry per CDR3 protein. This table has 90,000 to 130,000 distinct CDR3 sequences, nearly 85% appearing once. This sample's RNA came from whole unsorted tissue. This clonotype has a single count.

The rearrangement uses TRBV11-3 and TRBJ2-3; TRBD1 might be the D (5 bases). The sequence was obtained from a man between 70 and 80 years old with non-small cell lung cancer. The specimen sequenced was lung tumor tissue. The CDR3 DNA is TGTGCCAGCAGCGCAACAGGTCACATCACAGATACGCAGTATTTT. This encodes CASSATGHITDTQYF.